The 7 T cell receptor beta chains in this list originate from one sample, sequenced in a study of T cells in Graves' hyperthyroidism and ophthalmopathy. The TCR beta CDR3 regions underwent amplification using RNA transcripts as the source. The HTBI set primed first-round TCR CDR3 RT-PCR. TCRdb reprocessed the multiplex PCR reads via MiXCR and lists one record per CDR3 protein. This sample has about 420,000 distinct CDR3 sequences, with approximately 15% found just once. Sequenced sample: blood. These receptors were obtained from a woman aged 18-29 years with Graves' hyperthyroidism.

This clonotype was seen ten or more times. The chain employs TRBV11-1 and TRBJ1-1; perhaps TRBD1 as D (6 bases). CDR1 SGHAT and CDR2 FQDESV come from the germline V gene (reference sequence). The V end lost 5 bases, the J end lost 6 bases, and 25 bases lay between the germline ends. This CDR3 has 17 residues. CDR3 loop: CASSPVAGGGPGPEAFF. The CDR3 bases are TGTGCCAGCAGCCCGGTGGCGGGCGGGGGCCCTGGGCCTGAAGCTTTCTTT.

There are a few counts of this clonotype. The CDR3 DNA reads TGCGCCAGCAGCCAAGGTATGGGGGACCTCTATGGCTACACCTTC. Translation: CASSQGMGDLYGYTF. The chain is built from TRBV4-1 and TRBJ1-2; maybe TRBD1 (5 bases). The CDR3 loop spans 15 amino acids. Deletions cut 1 base from V and 4 bases from J, with 13 bases between. Germline values: CDR1 MGHRA, CDR2 YSYEKL.

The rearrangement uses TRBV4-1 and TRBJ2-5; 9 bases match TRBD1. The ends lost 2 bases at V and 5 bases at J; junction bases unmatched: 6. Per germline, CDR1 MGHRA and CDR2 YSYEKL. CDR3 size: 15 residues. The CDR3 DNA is TGCGCCAGCAGCCAAACGGGACAGGGAAAGGAGACCCAGTACTTC. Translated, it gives CASSQTGQGKETQYF.

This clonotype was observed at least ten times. The CDR3 is CASSFPTGELFF. The CDR3 DNA is TGTGCCAGCAGTTTTCCCACCGGGGAGCTGTTTTTT. The V and J genes are TRBV27 and TRBJ2-2; D not certain. This CDR3 has 12 residues. Germline assignment: CDR1 MNHEY and CDR2 SMNVEV (reference sequence). V dropped 3 bases and J dropped 4 bases, with 3 bases sitting between them.

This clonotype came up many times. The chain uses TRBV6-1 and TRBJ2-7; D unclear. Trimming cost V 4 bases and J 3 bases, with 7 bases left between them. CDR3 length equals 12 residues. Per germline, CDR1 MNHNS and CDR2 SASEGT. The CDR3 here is CASSGRYYEQYF. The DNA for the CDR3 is TGTGCCAGCAGTGGAAGGTACTACGAGCAGTACTTC.

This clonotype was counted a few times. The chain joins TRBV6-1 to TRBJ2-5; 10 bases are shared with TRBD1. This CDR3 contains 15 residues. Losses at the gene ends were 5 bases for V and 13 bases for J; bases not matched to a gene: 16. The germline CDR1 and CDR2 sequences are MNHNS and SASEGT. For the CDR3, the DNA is TGTGCCAGCAGTAGTACCGGACAGGGGGATGGGGTCCGGTACTTC. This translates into CASSSTGQGDGVRYF.

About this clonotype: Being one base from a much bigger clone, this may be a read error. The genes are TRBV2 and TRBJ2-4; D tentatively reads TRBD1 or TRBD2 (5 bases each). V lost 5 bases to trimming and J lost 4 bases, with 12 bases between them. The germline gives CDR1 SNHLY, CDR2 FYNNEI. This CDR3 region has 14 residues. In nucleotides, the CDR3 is TGTGCCAGCAGTTTACCGGGACGGAAAAACATTCAGTACTTC. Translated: CASSLPGRKNIQYF.